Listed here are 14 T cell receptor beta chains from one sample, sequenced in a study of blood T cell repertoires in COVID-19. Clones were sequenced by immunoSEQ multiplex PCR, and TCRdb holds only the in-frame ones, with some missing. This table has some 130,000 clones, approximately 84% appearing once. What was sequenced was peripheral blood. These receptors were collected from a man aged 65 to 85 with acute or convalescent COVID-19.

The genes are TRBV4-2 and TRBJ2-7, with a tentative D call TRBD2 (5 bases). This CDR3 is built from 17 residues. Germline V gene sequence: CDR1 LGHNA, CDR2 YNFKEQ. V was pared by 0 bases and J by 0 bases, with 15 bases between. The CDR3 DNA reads TGTGCCAGCAGCCAAGATCCGTCAGCGGACTTCTCCTACGAGCAGTACTTC. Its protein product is CASSQDPSADFSYEQYF.

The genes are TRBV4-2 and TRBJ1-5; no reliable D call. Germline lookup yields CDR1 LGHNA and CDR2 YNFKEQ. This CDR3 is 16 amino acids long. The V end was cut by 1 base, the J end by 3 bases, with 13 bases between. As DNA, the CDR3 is TGTGCCAGCAGCCAAGTTTTCTCAGAATACAATCAGCCCCAGCATTTT. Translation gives CASSQVFSEYNQPQHF.

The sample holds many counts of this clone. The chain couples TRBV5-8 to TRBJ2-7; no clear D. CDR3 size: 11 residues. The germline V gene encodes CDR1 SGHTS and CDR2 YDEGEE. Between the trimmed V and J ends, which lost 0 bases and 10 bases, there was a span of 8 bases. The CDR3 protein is CASSLAQPQYF. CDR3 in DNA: TGTGCCAGCAGCTTGGCACAGCCTCAGTACTTC.

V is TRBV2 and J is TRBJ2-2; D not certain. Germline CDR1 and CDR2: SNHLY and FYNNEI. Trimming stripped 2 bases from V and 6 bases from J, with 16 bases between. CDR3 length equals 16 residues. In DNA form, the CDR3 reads TGTGCCAGCAGTGAAATGCCCAGGTTCACCGCCGGGGAGCTGTTTTTT. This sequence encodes CASSEMPRFTAGELFF.

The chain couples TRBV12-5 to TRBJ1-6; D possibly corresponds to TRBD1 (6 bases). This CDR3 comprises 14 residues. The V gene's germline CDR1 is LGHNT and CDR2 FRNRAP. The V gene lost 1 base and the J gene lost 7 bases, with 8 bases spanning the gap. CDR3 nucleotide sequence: TGTGCTAGTGGTTTGGGGACAGCGAATTCACCCCTCCACTTT. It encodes CASGLGTANSPLHF.

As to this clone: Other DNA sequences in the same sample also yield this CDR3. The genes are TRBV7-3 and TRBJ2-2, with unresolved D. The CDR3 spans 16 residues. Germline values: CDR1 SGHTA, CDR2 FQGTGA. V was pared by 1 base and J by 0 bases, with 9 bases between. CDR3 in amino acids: CASSLRGSANTGELFF. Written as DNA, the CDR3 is TGTGCCAGCAGCTTAAGAGGAAGTGCGAACACCGGGGAGCTGTTTTTT.

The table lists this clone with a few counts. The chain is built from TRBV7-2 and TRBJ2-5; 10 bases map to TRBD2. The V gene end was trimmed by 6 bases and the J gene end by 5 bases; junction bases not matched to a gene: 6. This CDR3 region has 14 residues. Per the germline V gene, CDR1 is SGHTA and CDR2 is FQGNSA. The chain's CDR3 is CASRSGGAGETQYF. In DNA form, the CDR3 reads TGTGCCAGCAGGAGCGGGGGGGCCGGGGAGACCCAGTACTTC.

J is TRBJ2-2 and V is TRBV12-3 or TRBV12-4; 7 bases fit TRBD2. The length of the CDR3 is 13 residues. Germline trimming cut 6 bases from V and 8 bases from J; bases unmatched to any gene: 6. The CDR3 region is CASSPREDGELFF. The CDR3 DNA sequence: TGTGCCAGCAGCCCTCGGGAGGATGGGGAGCTGTTTTTT.

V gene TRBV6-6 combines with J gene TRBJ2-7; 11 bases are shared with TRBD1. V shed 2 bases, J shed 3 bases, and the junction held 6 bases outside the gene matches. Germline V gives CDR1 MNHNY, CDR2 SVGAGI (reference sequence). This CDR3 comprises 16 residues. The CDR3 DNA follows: TGTGCCAGCAGTTACCCCCCGGGACAGGGGGGCTACGAGCAGTACTTC. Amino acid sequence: CASSYPPGQGGYEQYF.

The CDR3 is CASSSTGAPYEQYF. The CDR3 nucleotides are TGCGCCAGCAGCTCTACAGGGGCCCCCTACGAGCAGTACTTC. The rearrangement uses TRBV5-1 and TRBJ2-7, with 7 bases that match TRBD1. V trimming: 3 bases; J trimming: 2 bases; junction bases outside the gene matches: 5. The CDR3 consists of 14 residues. Per germline, CDR1 SGHRS and CDR2 YFSETQ.

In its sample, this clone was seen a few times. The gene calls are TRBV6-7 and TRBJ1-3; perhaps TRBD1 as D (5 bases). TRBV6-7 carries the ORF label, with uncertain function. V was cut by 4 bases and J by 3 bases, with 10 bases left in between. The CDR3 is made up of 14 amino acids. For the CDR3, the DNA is TGTGCCAGCAGTTTCAGGGTAGGTGGAAACACCATATATTTT. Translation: CASSFRVGGNTIYF.

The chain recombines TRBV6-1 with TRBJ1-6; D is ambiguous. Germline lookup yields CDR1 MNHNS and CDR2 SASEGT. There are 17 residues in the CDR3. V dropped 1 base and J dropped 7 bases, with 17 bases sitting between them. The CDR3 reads CASSEVGKGGTNSPLHF. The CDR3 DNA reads TGTGCCAGCAGTGAAGTTGGAAAGGGAGGTACGAATTCACCCCTCCACTTT.

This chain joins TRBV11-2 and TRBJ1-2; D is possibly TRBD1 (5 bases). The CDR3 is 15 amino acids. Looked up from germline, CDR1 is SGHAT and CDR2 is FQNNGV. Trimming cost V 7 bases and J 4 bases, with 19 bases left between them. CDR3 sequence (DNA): TGTGCCAGCACCCCCCTGGGGCTGTCCTCCTATGGCTACACCTTC. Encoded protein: CASTPLGLSSYGYTF.

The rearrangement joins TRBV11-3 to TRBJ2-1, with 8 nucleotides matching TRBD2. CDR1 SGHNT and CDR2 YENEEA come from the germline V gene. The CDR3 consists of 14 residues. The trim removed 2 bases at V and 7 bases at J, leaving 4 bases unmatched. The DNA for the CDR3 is TGTGCCAGCAGCTTACCGGGACTAGTAAATGAGCAGTTCTTC. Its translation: CASSLPGLVNEQFF. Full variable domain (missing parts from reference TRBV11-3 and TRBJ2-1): EAGVVQSPRYKIIEKKQPVAFWCNPISGHNTLYWYLQNLGQGPELLIRYENEEAVDDSQLPKDRFSAERLKGVDSTLKIQPAELGDSAVYLCASSLPGLVNEQFFGPGTRLTVL.